The T cell receptor beta chain under discussion was sequenced for a study of shared clonotypes between healthy human individuals. This CDR3 region has 14 residues. TCRdb keeps only in-frame clones here, not all; method: immunoSEQ multiplex PCR. Here the sample spans a few million clones, roughly 93% being singletons. General observations from the study: Clonotype sharing across several donors was observed for around 5% of naive CD4 clonotypes.

CD45RO-negative, CCR7-selected cells formed the naive CD8 fraction, which excluded terminally differentiated effector memory CD45RA+ cells. Concerning this clone itself: What it recognizes is unknown.

Specimen: naive CD8+ T cells from PBMCs. V usage is TRBV21-1 and J usage is TRBJ2-7; TRBD2, the table's D call, was not compared with the DNA. TRBV21-1 is described as a pseudogene. The sequence derives from a man aged 18 to 29 in good health. Some clones in this sample may be carry-over from other donors' samples. CDR3 sequence: CASSRKDYSYEQYF. DNA of the CDR3: TGTGCCAGCAGCCGCAAGGACTATTCCTACGAGCAGTACTTC.